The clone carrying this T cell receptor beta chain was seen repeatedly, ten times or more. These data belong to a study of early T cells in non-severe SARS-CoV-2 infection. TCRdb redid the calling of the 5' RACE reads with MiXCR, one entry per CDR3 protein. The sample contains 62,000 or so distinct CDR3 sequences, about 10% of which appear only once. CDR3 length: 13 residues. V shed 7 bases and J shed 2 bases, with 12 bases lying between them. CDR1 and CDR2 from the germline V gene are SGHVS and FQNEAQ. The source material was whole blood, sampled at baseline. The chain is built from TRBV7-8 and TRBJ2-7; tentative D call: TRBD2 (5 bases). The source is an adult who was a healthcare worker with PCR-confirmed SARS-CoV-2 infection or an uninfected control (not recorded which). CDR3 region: CASTPGVTYEQYF. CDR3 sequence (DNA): TGTGCCAGCACCCCCGGGGTTACCTACGAGCAGTACTTC.